Sequencing of this T cell receptor (beta chain) was carried out in a study of PD-L1 blockade in urothelial cancer. Trimming took 2 bases from V and 5 from J, leaving 13 bases between them. Germline V CDR1 and CDR2: MDHEN, SYDVKM. There are 15 residues in the CDR3. Only in-frame clones appear in the TCRdb table, and some are missing; sequencing was by immunoSEQ multiplex PCR. Of 100,000 or so clones in the sample, approximately 85% were seen once. The J gene is TRBJ2-1, the V gene TRBV28; D may be TRBD1 (6 bases). Sequencing was performed on PBMCs, taken around atezolizumab (anti-PD-L1) treatment. The origin of this receptor is a man aged 50 to 60 with urothelial cancer. In DNA form, the CDR3 reads TGTGCCAGCAGTTTAACCCAGGGGTGGGACAATGAGCAGTTCTTC. This encodes CASSLTQGWDNEQFF.